This section outlines one TCR beta chain sequence together with its context. The antigen is unknown. The conserved phenylalanine or tryptophan is not found at the CDR3 terminus, so this likely reflects a read error. The data are from a study of tumor-infiltrating lymphocytes in primary liver carcinoma. Notes on the study in general: Only about 7-24% of top clones were detected in all five tumor regions. Blood fell significantly below tumors in its top-250-clone fraction (p = 0.039).

The germline V and J ends were trimmed by 6 bases and 6 bases, with 17 bases remaining between them. There are 14 residues in the CDR3. Germline CDR1 reads SQVTM; CDR2 reads ANQGSEA. Starting from approximately 470 ng of total RNA, TCR beta cDNA was produced with a primer in the constant region. For TCR beta, libraries were produced by three nested multiplex PCR rounds using slightly modified ARM-PCR. A C-beta reverse primer was combined with TRBV1-TRBV30 forward primers in the first two PCR rounds, and each round had around 10 cycles. A single record per CDR3 protein comes from TCRdb applying MiXCR to the multiplex PCR reads. The data contain more than 95,000 distinct CDR3 sequences, 64% of them singletons. Co-extraction yielded RNA and DNA from roughly 20-30 mg of unsorted bulk tissue. The authors sampled five separate regions per tumor. Tumor samples all exceeded 75% viable tumor cells.

Source material: liver tumor tissue from sampling region 3. Specified subset: tumor region T3, left-lateral pole. The rearrangement joins TRBV29-1 to TRBJ2-2, with D maybe TRBD1 (6 bases). This receptor was obtained from an older woman with primary liver carcinoma and hepatitis B virus infection. The CDR3 region has the DNA TGCAGCGTAGGGGAACAGGGAGTCCCCGGGGAGCTGTTTCTT. Its protein product is CSVGEQGVPGELFL.